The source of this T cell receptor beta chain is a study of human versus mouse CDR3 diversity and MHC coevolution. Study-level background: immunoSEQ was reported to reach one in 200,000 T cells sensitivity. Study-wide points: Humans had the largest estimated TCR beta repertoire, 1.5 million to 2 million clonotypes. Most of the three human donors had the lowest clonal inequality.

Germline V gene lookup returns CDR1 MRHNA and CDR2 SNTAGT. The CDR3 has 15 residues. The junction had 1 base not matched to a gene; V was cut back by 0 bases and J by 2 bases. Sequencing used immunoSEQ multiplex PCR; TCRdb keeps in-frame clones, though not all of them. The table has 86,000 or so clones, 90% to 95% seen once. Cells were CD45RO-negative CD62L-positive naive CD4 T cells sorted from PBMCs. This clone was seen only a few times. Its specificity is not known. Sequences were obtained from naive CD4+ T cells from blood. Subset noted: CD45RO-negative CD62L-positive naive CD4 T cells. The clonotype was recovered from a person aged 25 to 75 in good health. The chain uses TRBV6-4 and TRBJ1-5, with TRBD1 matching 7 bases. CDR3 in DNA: TGTGCCAGCAGTGACTCCGGGACAGGCAATCAGCCCCAGCATTTT. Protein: CASSDSGTGNQPQHF.